This T cell receptor (beta chain) was captured by sequencing in a study of shared clonotypes between healthy human individuals. Only in-frame clones appear in the TCRdb table, and some are missing; sequencing was by immunoSEQ multiplex PCR. Of about 2.3 million clones detected, roughly 93% appear once; the ten largest clones hold 0.3% to 0.4%. Only a few counts were recorded for this clone. The antigen remains undetermined. CDR1 SNHLY and CDR2 FYNNEI come from the germline V gene. The V end lost 9 bases, the J end lost 7 bases, and 9 bases lay between the germline ends. The CDR3 contains 11 residues. General study findings and limits: The sole specimen, blood, was sampled, and tissue repertoires likely differ.

The TCR comes from a man between 18 and 29 years old in good health. Some clones in this sample may be carry-over from other donors' samples. Sequenced sample: naive CD4+ T cells from PBMCs. Subset: CD45RA+ positively selected. The V gene is TRBV2, the J gene TRBJ1-4; D not certain. The CDR3 sequence: CASAEAEKLFF. CDR3 DNA: TGTGCCAGTGCGGAAGCTGAAAAACTGTTTTTT.